The present T cell receptor beta chain was sequenced within a study of T cell repertoires in cytomegalovirus infection. Study as a whole: Evidence of both CMV infection and a matching HLA type came from public TCR beta signatures.

Germline lookup yields CDR1 SGHTA and CDR2 FQGNSA. The CDR3 loop spans 18 amino acids. Trimming at V came to 1 base and at J to 0 bases, leaving 9 bases not matched to a gene. This clonotype came up many times. Its antigen is as yet unknown. Findings of the study overall: The ex vivo response was dominated by HLA-C-restricted CMV-specific TCR beta clonotypes. The cumulative frequency of public TCR beta families distinguished individuals who carried CMV together with the relevant HLA.

TCRdb re-derived calls from the reads in MiXCR, one entry per CDR3 protein. The table shows 300,000 to 400,000 distinct CDR3 sequences, with 15% to 20% occurring only once. The clonotype comes from a human donor in good health (CMV status not recorded). Some clones in this sample may be carry-over from other donors' samples. The V call is TRBV7-2, the J call TRBJ2-3; 8 nucleotides line up with TRBD2. The sequencing sample was made of PBMCs. In DNA form, the CDR3 reads TGTGCCAGCAGCTTAGAAGCGGGAGAACTTCTTAGCACAGATACGCAGTATTTT. Translated: CASSLEAGELLSTDTQYF. The whole variable domain, filled in from reference TRBV7-2 and TRBJ2-3, reads GAGVSQSPSNKVTEKGKDVELRCDPISGHTALYWYRQSLGQGLEFLIYFQGNSAPDKSGLPSDRFSAERTGGSVSTLTIQRTQQEDSAVYLCASSLEAGELLSTDTQYFGPGTRLTVL.